The text below deals with one T cell receptor (beta chain). Its antigen is not identified. This CDR3 is built from 19 residues. Germline lookup yields CDR1 DFQATT and CDR2 SNEGSKA (reference sequence). V trimming: 4 bases; J trimming: 5 bases; junction bases outside the gene matches: 18. Specified time point: sample taken at primary tumor resection. Sequencing covered unsorted whole RNA taken from tumor, nontumor lung or frozen PBMC. The cohort: 65 to 80 early-stage, untreated non-small cell lung cancer patients. These data are taken from a study of spatial heterogeneity in lung cancer. Study context: Sequences of the beta chain were consistently detected in greater numbers than alpha-chain sequences.

A single record per CDR3 protein comes from TCRdb applying MiXCR to the 5' RACE reads. The sample consists of under 100,000 distinct CDR3 sequences, roughly 10% of them appearing once. Study-wide results and caveats: More often at tumor resection than at routine follow-up, ubiquitous expanded tumor TCRs were detected in the blood.

The receptor was derived from a male donor with early-stage non-small cell lung cancer. This chain connects TRBV20-1 to TRBJ2-7, with 15 bases lining up with TRBD2. The sample was PBMCs, taken at surgery. In DNA form, the CDR3 reads TGCAGTGCTAAGCCGATAGGACTAGCGGGAGGGCCGAGTTTCCACGAGCAGTACTTC. Residues: CSAKPIGLAGGPSFHEQYF.